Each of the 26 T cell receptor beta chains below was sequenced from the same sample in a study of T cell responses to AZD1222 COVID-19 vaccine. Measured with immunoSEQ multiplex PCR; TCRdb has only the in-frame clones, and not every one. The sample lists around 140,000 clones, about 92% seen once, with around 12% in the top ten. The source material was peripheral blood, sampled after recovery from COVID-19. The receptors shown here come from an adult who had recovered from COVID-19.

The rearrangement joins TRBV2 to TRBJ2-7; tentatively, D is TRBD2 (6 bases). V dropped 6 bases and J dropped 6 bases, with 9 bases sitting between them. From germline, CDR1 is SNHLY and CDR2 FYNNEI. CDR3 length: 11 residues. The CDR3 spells CASSGGTEQYF. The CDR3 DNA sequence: TGTGCCAGCAGCGGCGGGACCGAGCAGTACTTC.

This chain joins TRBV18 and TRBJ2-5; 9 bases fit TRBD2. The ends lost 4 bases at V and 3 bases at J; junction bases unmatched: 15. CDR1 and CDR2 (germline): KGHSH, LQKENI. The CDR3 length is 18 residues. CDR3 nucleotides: TGTGCCAGCTCACTACGACTAGCGGACCCCAAAGCTAAAGAGACCCAGTACTTC. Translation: CASSLRLADPKAKETQYF.

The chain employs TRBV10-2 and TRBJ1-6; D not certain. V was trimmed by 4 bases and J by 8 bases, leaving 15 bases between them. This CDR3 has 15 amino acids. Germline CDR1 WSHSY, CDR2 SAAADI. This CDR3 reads CASSARHGWDSPLHF. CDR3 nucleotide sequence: TGCGCCAGCAGTGCGAGACACGGGTGGGATTCACCCCTCCACTTT.

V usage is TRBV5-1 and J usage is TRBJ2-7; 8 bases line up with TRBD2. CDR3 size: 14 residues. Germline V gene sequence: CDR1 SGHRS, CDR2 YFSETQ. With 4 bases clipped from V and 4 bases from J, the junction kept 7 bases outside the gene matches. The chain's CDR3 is CASSTGLAQYEQYF. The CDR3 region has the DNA TGCGCCAGCAGCACAGGACTAGCCCAGTACGAGCAGTACTTC.

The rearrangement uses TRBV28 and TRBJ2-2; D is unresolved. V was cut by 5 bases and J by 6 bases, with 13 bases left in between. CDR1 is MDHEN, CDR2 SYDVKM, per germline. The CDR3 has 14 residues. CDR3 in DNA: TGTGCCAGCAGTACCCCTTCTTGGGCCGGGGAGCTGTTTTTT. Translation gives CASSTPSWAGELFF.

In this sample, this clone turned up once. CDR3 residues: CASSSPYYEQYF. In nucleotides, the CDR3 is TGTGCCAGCAGTTCACCGTACTACGAGCAGTACTTC. The J gene is TRBJ2-7, the V gene TRBV28; D not resolved. The CDR3 has 12 amino acids. Trimming removed 4 bases at V and 3 bases at J, with 7 bases between. Germline CDR1 is MDHEN and CDR2 is SYDVKM.

The CDR3 sequence is CASSERGWGPNTEAFF. The CDR3 DNA is TGCGCCAGCAGTGAGAGGGGGTGGGGACCGAACACTGAAGCTTTCTTT. The genes are TRBV10-2 and TRBJ1-1; tentative D call: TRBD1 (6 bases). The CDR3 spans 16 residues. V lost 2 bases to trimming and J lost 1 base, with 14 bases between them. CDR1 and CDR2 from the germline V gene are WSHSY and SAAADI.

The CDR3 region is CATSREQAGGPENEQFF. The CDR3 region has the DNA TGTGCCACCAGCAGAGAGCAAGCGGGAGGGCCTGAAAATGAGCAGTTCTTC. The chain is built from TRBV15 and TRBJ2-1, with 10 bases lining up with TRBD2. The CDR3 extends over 17 amino acids. Looked up from germline, CDR1 is LNHNV and CDR2 is YYDKDF (reference sequence). V shed 0 bases and J 7 bases; nucleotides not matched to a gene: 9. The whole variable domain, remainder taken from reference TRBV15 and TRBJ2-1, is DAMVIQNPRYQVTQFGKPVTLSCSQTLNHNVMYWYQQKSSQAPKLLFHYYDKDFNNEADTPDNFQSRRPNTSFCFLDIRSPGLGDTAMYLCATSREQAGGPENEQFFGPGTRLTVL.

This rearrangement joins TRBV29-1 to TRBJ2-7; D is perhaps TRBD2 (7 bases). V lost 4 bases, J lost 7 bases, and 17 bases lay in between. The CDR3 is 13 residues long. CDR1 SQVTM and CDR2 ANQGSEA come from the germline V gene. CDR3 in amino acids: CSVVYGGGREQYF. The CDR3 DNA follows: TGCAGCGTTGTATATGGCGGGGGCAGGGAGCAGTACTTC.

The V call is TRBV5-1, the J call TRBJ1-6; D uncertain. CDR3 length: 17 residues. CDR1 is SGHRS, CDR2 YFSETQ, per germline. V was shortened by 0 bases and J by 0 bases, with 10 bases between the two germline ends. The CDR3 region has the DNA TGCGCCAGCAGCTTGGCCGGGGAAAGCTCCTATAATTCACCCCTCCACTTT. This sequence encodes CASSLAGESSYNSPLHF. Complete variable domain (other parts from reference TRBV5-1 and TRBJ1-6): KAGVTQTPRYLIKTRGQQVTLSCSPISGHRSVSWYQQTPGQGLQFLFEYFSETQRNKGNFPGRFSGRQFSNSRSEMNVSTLELGDSALYLCASSLAGESSYNSPLHFGNGTRLTVT.

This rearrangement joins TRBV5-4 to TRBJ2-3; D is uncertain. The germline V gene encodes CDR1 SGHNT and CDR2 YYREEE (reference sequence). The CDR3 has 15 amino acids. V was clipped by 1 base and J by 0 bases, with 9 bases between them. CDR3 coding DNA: TGTGCCAGCAGCTTGCGAGCCCCAAGCACAGATACGCAGTATTTT. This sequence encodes CASSLRAPSTDTQYF.

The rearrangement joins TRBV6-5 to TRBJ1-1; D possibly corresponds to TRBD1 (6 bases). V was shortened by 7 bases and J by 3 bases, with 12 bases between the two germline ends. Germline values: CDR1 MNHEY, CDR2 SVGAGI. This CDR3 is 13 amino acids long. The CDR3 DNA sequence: TGTGCCAGCACCGCTAGGGGGGACACTGAAGCTTTCTTT. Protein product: CASTARGDTEAFF.

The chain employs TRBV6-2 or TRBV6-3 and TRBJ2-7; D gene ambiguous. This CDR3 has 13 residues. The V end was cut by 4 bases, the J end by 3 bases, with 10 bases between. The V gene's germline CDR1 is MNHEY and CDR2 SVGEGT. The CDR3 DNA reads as TGTGCCAGCAGTTCATCCGTATTCTACGAGCAGTACTTC. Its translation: CASSSSVFYEQYF.

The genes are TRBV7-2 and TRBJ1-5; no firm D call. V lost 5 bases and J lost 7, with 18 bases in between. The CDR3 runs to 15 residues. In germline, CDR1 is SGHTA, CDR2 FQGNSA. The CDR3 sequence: CASSPIPGESQPQHF. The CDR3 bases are TGTGCCAGCAGCCCAATCCCGGGCGAGAGCCAGCCCCAGCATTTT.

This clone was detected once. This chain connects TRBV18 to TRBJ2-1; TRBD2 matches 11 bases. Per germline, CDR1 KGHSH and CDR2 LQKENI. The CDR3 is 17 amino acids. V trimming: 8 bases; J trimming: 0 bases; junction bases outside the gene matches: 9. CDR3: CASEGTSGDSSYNEQFF. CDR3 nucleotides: TGTGCCAGCGAGGGGACTAGCGGAGACTCCTCCTACAATGAGCAGTTCTTC.

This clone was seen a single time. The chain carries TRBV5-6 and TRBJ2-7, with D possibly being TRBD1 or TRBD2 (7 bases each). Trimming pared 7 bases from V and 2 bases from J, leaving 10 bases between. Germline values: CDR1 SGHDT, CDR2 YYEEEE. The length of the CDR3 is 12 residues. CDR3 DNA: TGTGCCAGCGGGAGGGGGCCCTACGAGCAGTACTTC. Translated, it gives CASGRGPYEQYF.

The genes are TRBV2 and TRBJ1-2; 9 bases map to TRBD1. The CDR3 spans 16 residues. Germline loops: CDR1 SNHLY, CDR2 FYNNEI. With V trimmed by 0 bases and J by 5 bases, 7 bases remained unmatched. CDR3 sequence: CASSEALVGQGYGYTF. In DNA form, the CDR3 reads TGTGCCAGCAGTGAAGCGCTTGTAGGACAGGGGTATGGCTACACCTTC.

The CDR3 bases are TGTGCCAGTAGTATCGTCACTAGCGGAGCCACCGGGGAGCTGTTTTTT. Translation gives CASSIVTSGATGELFF. This chain uses TRBV19 with TRBJ2-2; 8 bases line up with TRBD2. The V and J ends lost 3 bases and 4 bases, in that order; junction bases with no gene match: 7. Germline CDR1 and CDR2: LNHDA and SQIVND (reference sequence). This CDR3 region has 16 residues.

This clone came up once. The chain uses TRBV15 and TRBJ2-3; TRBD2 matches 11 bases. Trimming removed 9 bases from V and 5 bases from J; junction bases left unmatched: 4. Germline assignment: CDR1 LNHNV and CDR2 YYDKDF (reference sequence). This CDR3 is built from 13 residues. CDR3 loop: CATTLAGGDTQYF. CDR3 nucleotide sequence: TGTGCCACTACTCTAGCGGGGGGAGATACGCAGTATTTT.

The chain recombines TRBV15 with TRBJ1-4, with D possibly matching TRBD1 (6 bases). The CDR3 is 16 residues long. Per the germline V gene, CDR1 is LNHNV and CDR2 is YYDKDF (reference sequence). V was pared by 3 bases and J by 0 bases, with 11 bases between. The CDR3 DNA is TGTGCCACCAGCAGGTGGGACATTTCAACTAATGAAAAACTGTTTTTT. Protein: CATSRWDISTNEKLFF.

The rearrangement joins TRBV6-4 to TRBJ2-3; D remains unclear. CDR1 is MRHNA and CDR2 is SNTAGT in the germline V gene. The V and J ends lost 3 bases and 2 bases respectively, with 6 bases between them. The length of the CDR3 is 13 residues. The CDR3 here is CASSEELTDTQYF. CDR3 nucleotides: TGTGCCAGCAGTGAGGAACTCACAGATACGCAGTATTTT.

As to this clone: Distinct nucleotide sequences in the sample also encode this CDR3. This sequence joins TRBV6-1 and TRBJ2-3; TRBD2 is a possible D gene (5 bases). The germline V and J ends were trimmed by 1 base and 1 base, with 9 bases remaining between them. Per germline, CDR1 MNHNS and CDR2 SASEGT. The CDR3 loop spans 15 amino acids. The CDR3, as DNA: TGTGCCAGCAGTGAAGTGGCGGGTGGCACAGATACGCAGTATTTT. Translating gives CASSEVAGGTDTQYF.

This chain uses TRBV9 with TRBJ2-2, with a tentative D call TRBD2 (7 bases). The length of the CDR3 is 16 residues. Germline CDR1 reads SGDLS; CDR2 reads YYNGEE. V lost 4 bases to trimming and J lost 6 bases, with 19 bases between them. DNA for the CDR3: TGTGCCAGCAGCTCAGTACAGGGAGGGAGAGCCGGGGAGCTGTTTTTT. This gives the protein CASSSVQGGRAGELFF. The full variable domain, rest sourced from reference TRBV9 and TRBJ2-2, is DSGVTQTPKHLITATGQRVTLRCSPRSGDLSVYWYQQSLDQGLQFLIQYYNGEERAKGNILERFSAQQFPDLHSELNLSSLELGDSALYFCASSSVQGGRAGELFFGEGSRLTVL.

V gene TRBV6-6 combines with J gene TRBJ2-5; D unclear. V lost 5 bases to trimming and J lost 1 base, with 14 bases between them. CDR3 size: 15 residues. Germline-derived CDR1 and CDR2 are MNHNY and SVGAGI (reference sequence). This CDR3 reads CASSPDGNLQETQYF. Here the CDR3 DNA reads TGTGCCAGCAGTCCCGATGGAAACCTCCAAGAGACCCAGTACTTC.

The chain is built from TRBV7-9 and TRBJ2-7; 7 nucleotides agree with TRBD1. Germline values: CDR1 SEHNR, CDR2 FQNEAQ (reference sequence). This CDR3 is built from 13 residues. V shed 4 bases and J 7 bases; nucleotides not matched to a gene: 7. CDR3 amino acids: CASSWAGGKEQYF. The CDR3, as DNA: TGTGCCAGCAGCTGGGCAGGGGGTAAGGAGCAGTACTTC.

The CDR3 region is CSVDSGIFNGYTF. Written as DNA, the CDR3 is TGCAGCGTTGATTCCGGGATTTTTAATGGCTACACCTTC. The rearrangement joins TRBV29-1 to TRBJ1-2; D gene ambiguous. V was pared by 3 bases and J by 6 bases, with 14 bases between. This CDR3 is built from 13 residues. CDR1 is SQVTM, CDR2 ANQGSEA, per germline.